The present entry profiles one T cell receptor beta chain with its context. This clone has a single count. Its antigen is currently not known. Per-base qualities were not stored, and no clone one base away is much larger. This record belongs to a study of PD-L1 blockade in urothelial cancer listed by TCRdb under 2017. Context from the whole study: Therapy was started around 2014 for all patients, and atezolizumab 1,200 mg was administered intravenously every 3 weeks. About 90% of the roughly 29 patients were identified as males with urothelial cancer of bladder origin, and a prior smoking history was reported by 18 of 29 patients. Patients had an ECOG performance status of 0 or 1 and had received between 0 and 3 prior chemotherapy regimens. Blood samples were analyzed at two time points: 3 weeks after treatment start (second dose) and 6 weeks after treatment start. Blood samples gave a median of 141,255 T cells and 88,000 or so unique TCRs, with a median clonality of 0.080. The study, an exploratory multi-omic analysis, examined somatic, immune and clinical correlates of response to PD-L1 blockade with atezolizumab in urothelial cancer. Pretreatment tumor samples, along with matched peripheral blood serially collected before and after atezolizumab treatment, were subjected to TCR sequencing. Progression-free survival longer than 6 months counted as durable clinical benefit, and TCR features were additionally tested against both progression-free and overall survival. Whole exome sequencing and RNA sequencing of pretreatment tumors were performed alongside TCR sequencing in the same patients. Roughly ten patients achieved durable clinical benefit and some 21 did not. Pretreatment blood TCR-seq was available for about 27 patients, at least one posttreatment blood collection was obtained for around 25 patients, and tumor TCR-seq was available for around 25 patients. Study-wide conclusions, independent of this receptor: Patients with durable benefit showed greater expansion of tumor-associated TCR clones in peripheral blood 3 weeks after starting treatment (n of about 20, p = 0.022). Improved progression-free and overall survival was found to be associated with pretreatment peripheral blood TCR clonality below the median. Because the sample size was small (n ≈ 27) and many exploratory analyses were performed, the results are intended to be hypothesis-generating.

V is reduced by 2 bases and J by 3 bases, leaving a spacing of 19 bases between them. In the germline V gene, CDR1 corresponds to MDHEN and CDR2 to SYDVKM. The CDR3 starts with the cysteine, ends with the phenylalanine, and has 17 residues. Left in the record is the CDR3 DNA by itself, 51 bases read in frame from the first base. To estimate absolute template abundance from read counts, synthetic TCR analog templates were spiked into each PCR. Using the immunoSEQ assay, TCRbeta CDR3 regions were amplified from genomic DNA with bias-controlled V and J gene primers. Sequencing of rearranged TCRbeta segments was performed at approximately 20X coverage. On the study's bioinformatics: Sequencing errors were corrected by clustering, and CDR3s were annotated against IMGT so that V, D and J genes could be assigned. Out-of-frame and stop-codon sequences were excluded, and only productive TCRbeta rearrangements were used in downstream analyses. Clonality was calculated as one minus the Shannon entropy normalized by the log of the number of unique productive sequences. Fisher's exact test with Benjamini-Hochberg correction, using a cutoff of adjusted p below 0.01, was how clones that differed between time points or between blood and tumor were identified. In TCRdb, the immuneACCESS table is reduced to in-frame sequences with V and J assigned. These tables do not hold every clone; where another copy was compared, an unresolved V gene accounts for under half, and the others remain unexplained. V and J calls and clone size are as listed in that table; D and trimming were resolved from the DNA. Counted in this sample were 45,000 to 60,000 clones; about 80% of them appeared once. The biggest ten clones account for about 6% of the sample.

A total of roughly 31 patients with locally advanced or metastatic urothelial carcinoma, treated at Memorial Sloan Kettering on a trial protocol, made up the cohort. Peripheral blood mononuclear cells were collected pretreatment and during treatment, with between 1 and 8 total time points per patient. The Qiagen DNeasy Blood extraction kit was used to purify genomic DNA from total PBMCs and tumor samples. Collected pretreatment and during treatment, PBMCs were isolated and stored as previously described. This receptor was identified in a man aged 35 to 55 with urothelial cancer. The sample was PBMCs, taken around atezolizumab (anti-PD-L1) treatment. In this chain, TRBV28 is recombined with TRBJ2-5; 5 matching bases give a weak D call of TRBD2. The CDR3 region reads CASSLDGVERSEETQYF. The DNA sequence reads TGTGCCAGCAGTTTAGATGGAGTTGAGCGGAGCGAAGAGACCCAGTACTTC.